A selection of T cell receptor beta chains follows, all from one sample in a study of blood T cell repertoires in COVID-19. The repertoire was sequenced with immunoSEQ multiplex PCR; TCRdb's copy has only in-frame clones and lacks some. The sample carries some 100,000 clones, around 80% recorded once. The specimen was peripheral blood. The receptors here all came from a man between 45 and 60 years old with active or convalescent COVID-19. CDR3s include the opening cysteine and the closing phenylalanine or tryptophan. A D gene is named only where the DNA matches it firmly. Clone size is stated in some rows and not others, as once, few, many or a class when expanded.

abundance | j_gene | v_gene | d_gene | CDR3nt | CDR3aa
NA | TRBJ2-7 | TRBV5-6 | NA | TGTGCCAGCAGAGGGACCGGGACATCTACCTACGAGCAGTACTTC | CASRGTGTSTYEQYF
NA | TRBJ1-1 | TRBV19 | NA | TGTGCCAGTAGTATGCAGAGGGAGGGAACTGAAGCTTTCTTT | CASSMQREGTEAFF
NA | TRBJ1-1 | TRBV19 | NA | TGTGCCAGTACCGCCCCAGGGGCTGAAGCTTTCTTT | CASTAPGAEAFF
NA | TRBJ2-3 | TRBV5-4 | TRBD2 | TGTGCCAGCAGCTACCGACTAGCGGGGGAGGCAGATACGCAGTATTTT | CASSYRLAGEADTQYF
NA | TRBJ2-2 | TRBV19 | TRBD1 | TGTGCCAGTAGTATGGACAGGGCGAACACCGGGGAGCTGTTTTTT | CASSMDRANTGELFF
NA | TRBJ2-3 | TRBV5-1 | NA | TGCGCCAGCAGCTTAAATGCGGCAGCAGATACGCAGTATTTT | CASSLNAAADTQYF
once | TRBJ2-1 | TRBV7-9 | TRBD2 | TGTGCCAGCAGCTTATTGACTAGCGGGGGGAATGAGCAGTTCTTC | CASSLLTSGGNEQFF
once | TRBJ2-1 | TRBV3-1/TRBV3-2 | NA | TGTGCCAGCAGCCAAGCCCTTGCCTACAATGAGCAGTTCTTC | CASSQALAYNEQFF
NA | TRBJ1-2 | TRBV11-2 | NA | TGTGCCAGCAGCTTAGATATTCGGGAACAGAAGAAAGGCCACACCTTC | CASSLDIREQKKGHTF
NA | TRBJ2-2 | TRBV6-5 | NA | TGTGCCAGCAAAGCAGGGATTAACACCGGGGAGCTGTTTTTT | CASKAGINTGELFF
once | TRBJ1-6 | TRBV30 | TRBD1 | TGTGCCTGGAGCCATGGACAGGGGGGCTCACCCCTCCACTTT | CAWSHGQGGSPLHF
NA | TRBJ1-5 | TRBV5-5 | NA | TGTGCCAGCAGCTTAGATCCGGGTCTGAATCAGCCCCAGCATTTT | CASSLDPGLNQPQHF
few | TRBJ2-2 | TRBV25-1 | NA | TGTGCCAGCAGTCCCCAAAGGGGAAACACCGGGGAGCTGTTTTTT | CASSPQRGNTGELFF
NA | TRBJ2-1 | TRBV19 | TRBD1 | TGTGCCAGTAGTGAGGGGGCGCGCAATGAGCAGTTCTTC | CASSEGARNEQFF
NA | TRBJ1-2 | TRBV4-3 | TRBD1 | TGCGCCAGCAGCCAAGAGGATAAGGGGGCCCATGGCTACACCTTC | CASSQEDKGAHGYTF
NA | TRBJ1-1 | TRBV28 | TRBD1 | TGTGCCAGCAGAAGAACAGGGGGCGCGGGTGAAGCTTTCTTT | CASRRTGGAGEAFF